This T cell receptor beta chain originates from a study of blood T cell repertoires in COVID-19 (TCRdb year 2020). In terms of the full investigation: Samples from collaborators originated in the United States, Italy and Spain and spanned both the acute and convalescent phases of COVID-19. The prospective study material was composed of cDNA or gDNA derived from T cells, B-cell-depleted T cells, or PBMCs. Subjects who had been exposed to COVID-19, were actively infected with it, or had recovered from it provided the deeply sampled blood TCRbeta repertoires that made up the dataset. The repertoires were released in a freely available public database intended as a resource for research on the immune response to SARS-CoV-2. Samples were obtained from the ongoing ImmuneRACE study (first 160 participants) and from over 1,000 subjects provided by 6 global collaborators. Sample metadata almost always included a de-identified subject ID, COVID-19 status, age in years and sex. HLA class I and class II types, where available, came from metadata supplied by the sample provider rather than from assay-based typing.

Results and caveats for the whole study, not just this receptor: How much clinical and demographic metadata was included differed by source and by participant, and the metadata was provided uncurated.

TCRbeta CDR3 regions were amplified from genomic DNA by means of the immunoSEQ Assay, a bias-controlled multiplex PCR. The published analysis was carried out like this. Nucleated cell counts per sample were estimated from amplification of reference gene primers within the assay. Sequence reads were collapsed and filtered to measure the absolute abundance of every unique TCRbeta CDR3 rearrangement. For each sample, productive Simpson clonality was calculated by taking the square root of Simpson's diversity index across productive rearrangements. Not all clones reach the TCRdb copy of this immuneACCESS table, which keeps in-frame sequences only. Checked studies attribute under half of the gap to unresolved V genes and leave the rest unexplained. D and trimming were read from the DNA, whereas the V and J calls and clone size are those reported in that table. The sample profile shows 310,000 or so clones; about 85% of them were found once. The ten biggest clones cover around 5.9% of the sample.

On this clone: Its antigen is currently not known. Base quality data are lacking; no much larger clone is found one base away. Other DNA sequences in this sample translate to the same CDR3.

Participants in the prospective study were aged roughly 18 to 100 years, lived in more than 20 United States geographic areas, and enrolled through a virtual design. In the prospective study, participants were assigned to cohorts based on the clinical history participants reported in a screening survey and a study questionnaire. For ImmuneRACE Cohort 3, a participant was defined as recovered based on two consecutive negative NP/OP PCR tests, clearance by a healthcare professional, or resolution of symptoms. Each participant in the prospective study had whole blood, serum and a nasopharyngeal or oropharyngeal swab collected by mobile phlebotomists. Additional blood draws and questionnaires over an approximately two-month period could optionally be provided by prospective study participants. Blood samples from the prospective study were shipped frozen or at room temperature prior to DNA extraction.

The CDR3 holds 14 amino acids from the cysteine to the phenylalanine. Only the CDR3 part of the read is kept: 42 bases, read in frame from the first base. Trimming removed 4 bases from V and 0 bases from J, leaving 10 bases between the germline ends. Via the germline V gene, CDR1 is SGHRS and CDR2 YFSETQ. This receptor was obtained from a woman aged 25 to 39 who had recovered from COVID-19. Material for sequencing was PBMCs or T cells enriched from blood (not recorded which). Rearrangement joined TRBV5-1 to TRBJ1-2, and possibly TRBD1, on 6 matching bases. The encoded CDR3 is CASSPGQTNYGYTF. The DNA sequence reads TGCGCCAGCAGCCCCGGACAGACTAACTATGGCTACACCTTC.